Shown below are 8 T cell receptor beta chains from a single sample sequenced in a study of regulatory dendritic cells for organ transplantation. The method was immunoSEQ multiplex PCR; TCRdb's version includes in-frame clones alone and lacks a portion of them. The sample records fewer than 40,000 clones, about nine tenths being singletons. Sequencing was carried out using naive CD8+ T cells from blood. Indicated subset: CD45RA+ naive T cells. The receptors stem from a human donor in good health.

The chain carries TRBV4-3 and TRBJ2-7; D is unresolved. The germline V gene has CDR1 LGHNA and CDR2 YSLEER. Trimming removed 3 bases from V and 2 bases from J, with 17 bases in between. The CDR3 is made up of 16 amino acids. The CDR3 coding sequence is TGCGCCAGCAGCCATGGTACCGGACGGATCGCCTACGAGCAGTACTTC. This codes for CASSHGTGRIAYEQYF.

This chain uses TRBV6-5 with TRBJ2-7; D is perhaps TRBD2 (6 bases). V was trimmed by 6 bases and J by 7 bases, leaving 19 bases between them. This CDR3 is 14 amino acids long. From germline, CDR1 is MNHEY and CDR2 SVGAGI. CDR3 nucleotides: TGTGCCAGCAGACTCAAGGGAGGAGCTCGGGAGCAGTACTTC. Translation: CASRLKGGAREQYF.

In its sample, this clone was seen once. The genes are TRBV7-3 and TRBJ2-6; D is undetermined. The CDR3 contains 17 residues. The V end was cut by 3 bases, the J end by 0 bases, with 12 bases between. In germline, CDR1 is SGHTA, CDR2 FQGTGA. The CDR3 DNA reads as TGTGCCAGCAGCTTCCCCTACACACTCTCTGGGGCCAACGTCCTGACTTTC. Its protein is CASSFPYTLSGANVLTF. The full variable domain, in which reference TRBV7-3 and TRBJ2-6 provide the parts outside the CDR3, is GAGVSQTPSNKVTEKGKYVELRCDPISGHTALYWYRQSLGQGPEFLIYFQGTGAADDSGLPNDRFFAVRPEGSVSTLKIQRTERGDSAVYLCASSFPYTLSGANVLTFGAGSRLTVL.

The chain uses TRBV13 and TRBJ2-7; 10 nucleotides align to TRBD1. CDR1 and CDR2 (germline): PRHDT, FYEKMQ (reference sequence). Trimming removed 4 bases from V and 4 bases from J; junction bases left unmatched: 4. CDR3 length: 14 amino acids. CDR3 DNA sequence: TGTGCCAGCAGCTACCGGGACAGGGGATACGAGCAGTACTTC. Residues: CASSYRDRGYEQYF.

The chain couples TRBV11-1 to TRBJ2-1; D uncertain. Germline V gives CDR1 SGHAT, CDR2 FQDESV (reference sequence). V was pared by 7 bases and J by 3 bases, with 19 bases between. This CDR3 is 16 amino acids long. CDR3 residues: CASNPRVGTDYNEQFF. CDR3 sequence (DNA): TGTGCCAGCAACCCTAGGGTAGGAACTGACTACAATGAGCAGTTCTTC. Filled out from reference TRBV11-1 and TRBJ2-1, the complete variable domain reads EAEVAQSPRYKITEKSQAVAFWCDPISGHATLYWYRQILGQGPELLVQFQDESVVDDSQLPKDRFSAERLKGVDSTLKIQPAELGDSAMYLCASNPRVGTDYNEQFFGPGTRLTVL.

This chain joins TRBV25-1 and TRBJ1-2; D uncertain. Germline loops: CDR1 MGHDK, CDR2 SYGVNS. The CDR3 sequence is 13 residues long. V was trimmed by 4 bases and J by 5 bases, leaving 11 bases between them. This chain's CDR3 is CASSAGVRYGYTF. The DNA of the CDR3 is TGTGCCAGCAGTGCGGGAGTAAGGTATGGCTACACCTTC.

The V gene is TRBV7-9, the J gene TRBJ2-1, with TRBD2 as a possible D gene (6 bases). This CDR3 has 16 amino acids. The germline V and J ends were trimmed by 5 bases and 8 bases, with 22 bases remaining between them. Germline V lookup: CDR1 SEHNR, CDR2 FQNEAQ (reference sequence). CDR3 loop: CASSLNPSGSPHEQFF. The CDR3 coding sequence is TGTGCCAGCAGCCTTAACCCTTCCGGGAGCCCCCATGAGCAGTTCTTC.

This clone was seen once. The chain carries TRBV5-4 and TRBJ1-1; 7 bases agree with TRBD1. This CDR3 spans 15 amino acids. The germline gives CDR1 SGHNT, CDR2 YYREEE (reference sequence). The trim removed 0 bases at V and 5 bases at J, leaving 7 bases unmatched. The CDR3 coding sequence is TGTGCCAGCAGCTTGGAGGTAGGGGGCCCGACTGAAGCTTTCTTT. It is translated as CASSLEVGGPTEAFF.